This is a list of T cell receptor beta chains from one sample in a study of regulatory T cells in long-lasting Graves disease. One entry per CDR3 protein results from TCRdb running MiXCR on the multiplex PCR reads. The table shows 650,000 to 850,000 distinct CDR3 sequences, with around 32% occurring only once. The sample here was peripheral blood mononuclear cells (PBMCs), taken when the disease was refractory, from a patient treated with antithyroid drugs. These receptors came from a female donor with Graves disease. Each CDR3 is given with its conserved first and last residue. D genes are given only for firm matches. Only part of the rows carry a size: once, few, many, or a class if the clone is expanded.

V gene: TRBV5-1
clone size: -
J gene: TRBJ2-7
D gene: TRBD1
CDR3 DNA: TGCGCCAGCAGCCCGTGGACAGGGGTTAACGAGCAGTACTTC
CDR3 protein: CASSPWTGVNEQYF

V gene: TRBV28
clone size: few
J gene: TRBJ2-4
D gene: TRBD1
CDR3 DNA: TGTGCCAGCAGTTCCCGGACAGGGTACGACAAAAACATTCAGTACTTC
CDR3 protein: CASSSRTGYDKNIQYF

V gene: TRBV7-2
clone size: -
J gene: TRBJ2-1
D gene: TRBD2
CDR3 DNA: TGTTCCAGCAGCTTAGCGGGGCAGCAGCTATACAATGAGCAGTTCTTC
CDR3 protein: CSSSLAGQQLYNEQFF

V gene: TRBV20-1
clone size: -
J gene: TRBJ1-6
D gene: -
CDR3 DNA: TGCAGTGCCCGCCACGGGCCAGGTTCACCCCTCCACTTT
CDR3 protein: CSARHGPGSPLHF

V gene: TRBV11-2
clone size: few
J gene: TRBJ1-1
D gene: -
CDR3 DNA: TGTGCCAGCAGCTCAGCAGTTGGACTTTCAAACACTGAAGCTTTCTTT
CDR3 protein: CASSSAVGLSNTEAFF

V gene: TRBV6-5
clone size: -
J gene: TRBJ1-6
D gene: -
CDR3 DNA: TGTGCCAGCAGTTATGTACAGGGTGATTCACCCCTCCACTTT
CDR3 protein: CASSYVQGDSPLHF

V gene: TRBV3-1
clone size: -
J gene: TRBJ1-4
D gene: -
CDR3 DNA: TGTGCCAGCAGCCAATGGGGCAGGGTAGATGAAAAACTGTTTTTT
CDR3 protein: CASSQWGRVDEKLFF

V gene: TRBV7-2
clone size: once
J gene: TRBJ2-5
D gene: TRBD2
CDR3 DNA: TGTGCCAGCAGCTTATATCCCGGGACTAGCGGGTTCCAAGAGACCCAGTACTTC
CDR3 protein: CASSLYPGTSGFQETQYF

V gene: TRBV5-4
clone size: few
J gene: TRBJ1-1
D gene: -
CDR3 DNA: TGTGCCAGCAGCCCGATCGGGGGTCGCATGAACACTGAAGCTTTCTTT
CDR3 protein: CASSPIGGRMNTEAFF

V gene: TRBV6-5
clone size: -
J gene: TRBJ1-6
D gene: TRBD1
CDR3 DNA: TGTGCCAGCAGTTACGCGGTACAGGGGGCCTATAATTCACCCCTCCACTTT
CDR3 protein: CASSYAVQGAYNSPLHF

V gene: TRBV27
clone size: many
J gene: TRBJ2-4
D gene: -
CDR3 DNA: TGTGCCAGCAGTCCAGATTGGGCCAAAAACATTCAGTACTTC
CDR3 protein: CASSPDWAKNIQYF

V gene: TRBV7-9
clone size: few
J gene: TRBJ2-7
D gene: -
CDR3 DNA: TGTGCCAGCAGCCCCGCCGCAGGGGCCTACGAGCAGTACTTC
CDR3 protein: CASSPAAGAYEQYF

V gene: TRBV5-1
clone size: -
J gene: TRBJ1-2
D gene: -
CDR3 DNA: TGCGCCAGCAGCGGGGACACCCGGGGCTATGGCTACACCTTC
CDR3 protein: CASSGDTRGYGYTF

V gene: TRBV7-9
clone size: few
J gene: TRBJ1-2
D gene: -
CDR3 DNA: TGTGCCAGCAGTTCTAGCGGGCGAGATTCTAACTATGGCTACACCTTC
CDR3 protein: CASSSSGRDSNYGYTF

V gene: TRBV7-9
clone size: -
J gene: TRBJ1-2
D gene: -
CDR3 DNA: TGTGCCAGCAGCTTAGCGCAGGGCTCCGGATACTATGGCTACACCTTC
CDR3 protein: CASSLAQGSGYYGYTF

V gene: TRBV20-1
clone size: -
J gene: TRBJ2-7
D gene: -
CDR3 DNA: TGCAGTGCTAGTCGAGGGAACTCCTACGAGCAGTACTTC
CDR3 protein: CSASRGNSYEQYF

V gene: TRBV20-1
clone size: many
J gene: TRBJ1-2
D gene: -
CDR3 DNA: TGCAGTGCTAGAGATTTCCAGACTAACTATGGCTACACCTTC
CDR3 protein: CSARDFQTNYGYTF

V gene: TRBV6-1
clone size: -
J gene: TRBJ1-2
D gene: -
CDR3 DNA: TGTGCCAGCACCCCCCGGGACACCATTGCCCCCTGCACCTTC
CDR3 protein: CASTPRDTIAPCTF

V gene: TRBV9
clone size: -
J gene: TRBJ1-2
D gene: -
CDR3 DNA: TGTGCCAGCAGCGCCTTACAGGTTTCATATGGCTACACCTTC
CDR3 protein: CASSALQVSYGYTF

V gene: TRBV12-3/TRBV12-4
clone size: -
J gene: TRBJ2-2
D gene: TRBD2
CDR3 DNA: TGTGCCAGCAGAATAGCGGGAGGGCCTTCCGGGGAGCTGTTTTTT
CDR3 protein: CASRIAGGPSGELFF

V gene: TRBV10-3
clone size: -
J gene: TRBJ1-1
D gene: -
CDR3 DNA: TGTGCCATCAGTGTTCTCGACAGCTACGGCACTGAAGCTTTCTTT
CDR3 protein: CAISVLDSYGTEAFF

V gene: TRBV6-1
clone size: -
J gene: TRBJ1-1
D gene: -
CDR3 DNA: TGTGCCAGCAGTGAAGATAGTGGAGCTTTCTTT
CDR3 protein: CASSEDSGAFF

V gene: TRBV4-1
clone size: -
J gene: TRBJ1-3
D gene: -
CDR3 DNA: TGCGCCAGCAGCCCGGGACCCTTCGAGAGAAACACCATATATTTT
CDR3 protein: CASSPGPFERNTIYF

V gene: TRBV14
clone size: few
J gene: TRBJ2-7
D gene: -
CDR3 DNA: TGTGCCAGCAGCCCACAGGCCCCGGGACCCTACGAGCAGTACTTC
CDR3 protein: CASSPQAPGPYEQYF

V gene: TRBV11-2
clone size: -
J gene: TRBJ2-3
D gene: TRBD2
CDR3 DNA: TGTGCCAGCAGTTTACTAGATAGCGGGAGTGGCACAGATACGCAGTATTTT
CDR3 protein: CASSLLDSGSGTDTQYF

V gene: TRBV19
clone size: -
J gene: TRBJ1-5
D gene: TRBD1
CDR3 DNA: TGTGCCAGTAGTATGGACAGGGGTAGCAATCAGCCCCAGCATTTT
CDR3 protein: CASSMDRGSNQPQHF

V gene: TRBV30
clone size: -
J gene: TRBJ1-1
D gene: -
CDR3 DNA: TGTGCCTGGAGTGGGCTTAGGGGTACTGAAGCTTTCTTT
CDR3 protein: CAWSGLRGTEAFF

V gene: TRBV15
clone size: few
J gene: TRBJ2-7
D gene: -
CDR3 DNA: TGTGCCACCAGCAGAGCGGGTCAAGAGCAGTACTTC
CDR3 protein: CATSRAGQEQYF

V gene: TRBV11-2
clone size: -
J gene: TRBJ2-7
D gene: TRBD2
CDR3 DNA: TGTGCCAGCCGACTAGCGGGAGAGTGGCACGAGCAGTACTTC
CDR3 protein: CASRLAGEWHEQYF

V gene: TRBV19
clone size: few
J gene: TRBJ1-1
D gene: -
CDR3 DNA: TGTGCCAGTAGTATGTTCAGGGGAAGGGGATATGGGGTGAACACTGAAGCTTTCTTT
CDR3 protein: CASSMFRGRGYGVNTEAFF

V gene: TRBV5-1
clone size: few
J gene: TRBJ1-1
D gene: -
CDR3 DNA: TGCGCCAGCAGCTTGGATGGGACATTGAACACTGAAGCTTTCTTT
CDR3 protein: CASSLDGTLNTEAFF

V gene: TRBV28
clone size: -
J gene: TRBJ1-6
D gene: -
CDR3 DNA: TGTGCCAGCAGCCGGGCGCTCTATAATTCACCCCTCCACTTT
CDR3 protein: CASSRALYNSPLHF

V gene: TRBV30
clone size: -
J gene: TRBJ1-4
D gene: -
CDR3 DNA: TGTGCCTGGGGCCGGGAGCCGCCTAATGAAAAACTGTTTTTT
CDR3 protein: CAWGREPPNEKLFF

V gene: TRBV27
clone size: -
J gene: TRBJ2-5
D gene: TRBD2
CDR3 DNA: TGTGCCAGCAGTTACACGGGAGGGCCTGGGTATGAGACCCAGTACTTC
CDR3 protein: CASSYTGGPGYETQYF

V gene: TRBV7-9
clone size: few
J gene: TRBJ2-4
D gene: TRBD2
CDR3 DNA: TGTGCCAGCAGCTTAGGGGCGGGAGGAGAAAACATTCAGTACTTC
CDR3 protein: CASSLGAGGENIQYF

V gene: TRBV11-1
clone size: many
J gene: TRBJ1-1
D gene: -
CDR3 DNA: TGTGCCAGCGCCTGGGGGAACACTGAAGCTTTCTTT
CDR3 protein: CASAWGNTEAFF

V gene: TRBV30
clone size: -
J gene: TRBJ1-1
D gene: -
CDR3 DNA: TGTGCCTGGAGTGTACTGAATGAGGGGAACACTGAAGCTTTCTTT
CDR3 protein: CAWSVLNEGNTEAFF

V gene: TRBV6-2/TRBV6-3
clone size: -
J gene: TRBJ1-2
D gene: -
CDR3 DNA: TGTGCCAGCACCAGGAGTACCTCTAACTATGGCTACACCTTC
CDR3 protein: CASTRSTSNYGYTF

V gene: TRBV6-1
clone size: -
J gene: TRBJ2-2
D gene: TRBD2
CDR3 DNA: TGTGCCAGCAGATTAGCGGGAGCGGTTGGGGAGCTGTTTTTT
CDR3 protein: CASRLAGAVGELFF

V gene: TRBV12-3/TRBV12-4
clone size: -
J gene: TRBJ2-3
D gene: TRBD2
CDR3 DNA: TGTGCCAGCAGTTTTGCTAGCGGGAGGGCCGCGCAGTATTTT
CDR3 protein: CASSFASGRAAQYF

V gene: TRBV20-1
clone size: -
J gene: TRBJ1-2
D gene: TRBD1
CDR3 DNA: TGCAGTGCTAGAGATGGAAGGGGGCTGAACTATGGCTACACCTTC
CDR3 protein: CSARDGRGLNYGYTF

V gene: TRBV11-2
clone size: few
J gene: TRBJ1-2
D gene: TRBD1
CDR3 DNA: TGTGCCAGCAGCTTAGATCCAGGGGGGTACCGAAACGGCTACACCTTC
CDR3 protein: CASSLDPGGYRNGYTF

V gene: TRBV18
clone size: -
J gene: TRBJ1-1
D gene: -
CDR3 DNA: TGTGCCAGCTCACCACCAGTTGGAGAAGCTTTCTTT
CDR3 protein: CASSPPVGEAFF

V gene: TRBV19
clone size: -
J gene: TRBJ1-2
D gene: -
CDR3 DNA: TGTGCCAGTAGTATGGCCGGGTCAGGGTCCTATGGCTACACCTTC
CDR3 protein: CASSMAGSGSYGYTF

V gene: TRBV20-1
clone size: few
J gene: TRBJ1-1
D gene: -
CDR3 DNA: TGCAGTGCTAAACGGCAAAACACTGAAGCTTTCTTT
CDR3 protein: CSAKRQNTEAFF

V gene: TRBV27
clone size: many
J gene: TRBJ1-1
D gene: TRBD1
CDR3 DNA: TGTGCCAGCAGTTTAAGACAGGGATGGACTGAAGCTTTCTTT
CDR3 protein: CASSLRQGWTEAFF

V gene: TRBV16
clone size: few
J gene: TRBJ1-2
D gene: TRBD1
CDR3 DNA: TGTGCCAGCAGCCAAGCGCGACAGGGCTATGACTATGGCTACACCTTC
CDR3 protein: CASSQARQGYDYGYTF

V gene: TRBV5-6
clone size: -
J gene: TRBJ2-2
D gene: TRBD2
CDR3 DNA: TGTGCCAGCAGCCCGTCCCGTATACTAGCGTCGGGGGAGCTGTTTTTT
CDR3 protein: CASSPSRILASGELFF

V gene: TRBV6-2/TRBV6-3
clone size: -
J gene: TRBJ2-5
D gene: -
CDR3 DNA: TGTGCCAGCAGATACACACCGAGCAATCTTGAGACCCAGTACTTC
CDR3 protein: CASRYTPSNLETQYF

V gene: TRBV3-1
clone size: few
J gene: TRBJ1-2
D gene: TRBD1
CDR3 DNA: TGTGCCAGCAGCCAAGCCGGGACAGGGGGTGGCTACACCTTC
CDR3 protein: CASSQAGTGGGYTF

V gene: TRBV3-1
clone size: -
J gene: TRBJ2-7
D gene: -
CDR3 DNA: TGTGCCAGCAGCCAAGGGCGGGACAGCAAGCAGTACTTC
CDR3 protein: CASSQGRDSKQYF

V gene: TRBV27
clone size: -
J gene: TRBJ2-6
D gene: TRBD1
CDR3 DNA: TGTGCCAGCAGTCTAGGACAGGGGATTTCTGGGGCCAACGTCCTGACTTTC
CDR3 protein: CASSLGQGISGANVLTF

V gene: TRBV11-2
clone size: -
J gene: TRBJ1-4
D gene: -
CDR3 DNA: TGTGCCAGCAGCACAAGACCGGGGGCTAATGAAAAACTGTTTTTT
CDR3 protein: CASSTRPGANEKLFF

V gene: TRBV12-3/TRBV12-4
clone size: few
J gene: TRBJ2-5
D gene: TRBD1
CDR3 DNA: TGTGCCAGCAGCCCGCGGGGACAGGGTATTATGGAGACCCAGTACTTC
CDR3 protein: CASSPRGQGIMETQYF

V gene: TRBV5-1
clone size: -
J gene: TRBJ2-7
D gene: -
CDR3 DNA: TGCGCCAGCAGCTTGGGCGGGGCACTTTCCTACGAGCAGTACTTC
CDR3 protein: CASSLGGALSYEQYF